Listed here are 3 T cell receptor beta chains from one sample, sequenced in a study of blood T cell repertoires in COVID-19 (dated by TCRdb to 2020 to 2021). The library was generated by the immunoSEQ multiplex PCR assay. TCRdb re-hosts the immuneACCESS table, in-frame sequences only. Its copies lack some clones; in the studies checked, an unresolved V gene accounts for under half of them, and the cause for the rest is not known. The sample records 350,000 or so clones, roughly 90% of which are singletons. Jointly, the top ten make up more than 0.9% of the sample. Sequencing was performed on PBMCs or T cells enriched from blood (not recorded which). These receptors all stem from a woman aged 25 to 39 who had recovered from COVID-19.

V usage is TRBV10-2 and J usage is TRBJ2-3, with 8 bases identical to TRBD1. Germline trimming cut 8 bases from V and 1 base from J; bases unmatched to any gene: 2. The CDR3 runs to 13 residues. CDR1 and CDR2 from the germline V gene are WSHSY and SAAADI. CDR3 bases: TGCGCCAGCCAGGGGGCCGGCACAGATACGCAGTATTTT. It translates to CASQGAGTDTQYF.

The genes are TRBV30 and TRBJ1-1; TRBD1 agrees at 7 bases. V shed 6 bases, J shed 3 bases, and the junction held 4 bases outside the gene matches. This CDR3 has 12 residues. Germline V gene data show CDR1 as GTSNPN and CDR2 as SVGIG (reference sequence). CDR3: CACTGAYTEAFF. CDR3 in DNA: TGTGCCTGTACAGGGGCCTACACTGAAGCTTTCTTT.

The chain joins TRBV6-5 to TRBJ1-5; 8 positions agree with TRBD1. Looked up from germline, CDR1 is MNHEY and CDR2 is SVGAGI. CDR3 length equals 15 residues. The ends lost 6 bases at V and 3 bases at J; junction bases unmatched: 7. The CDR3 sequence: CASRSSGGYNQPQHF. Written as DNA, the CDR3 is TGTGCCAGCAGGTCATCAGGGGGCTACAATCAGCCCCAGCATTTT.